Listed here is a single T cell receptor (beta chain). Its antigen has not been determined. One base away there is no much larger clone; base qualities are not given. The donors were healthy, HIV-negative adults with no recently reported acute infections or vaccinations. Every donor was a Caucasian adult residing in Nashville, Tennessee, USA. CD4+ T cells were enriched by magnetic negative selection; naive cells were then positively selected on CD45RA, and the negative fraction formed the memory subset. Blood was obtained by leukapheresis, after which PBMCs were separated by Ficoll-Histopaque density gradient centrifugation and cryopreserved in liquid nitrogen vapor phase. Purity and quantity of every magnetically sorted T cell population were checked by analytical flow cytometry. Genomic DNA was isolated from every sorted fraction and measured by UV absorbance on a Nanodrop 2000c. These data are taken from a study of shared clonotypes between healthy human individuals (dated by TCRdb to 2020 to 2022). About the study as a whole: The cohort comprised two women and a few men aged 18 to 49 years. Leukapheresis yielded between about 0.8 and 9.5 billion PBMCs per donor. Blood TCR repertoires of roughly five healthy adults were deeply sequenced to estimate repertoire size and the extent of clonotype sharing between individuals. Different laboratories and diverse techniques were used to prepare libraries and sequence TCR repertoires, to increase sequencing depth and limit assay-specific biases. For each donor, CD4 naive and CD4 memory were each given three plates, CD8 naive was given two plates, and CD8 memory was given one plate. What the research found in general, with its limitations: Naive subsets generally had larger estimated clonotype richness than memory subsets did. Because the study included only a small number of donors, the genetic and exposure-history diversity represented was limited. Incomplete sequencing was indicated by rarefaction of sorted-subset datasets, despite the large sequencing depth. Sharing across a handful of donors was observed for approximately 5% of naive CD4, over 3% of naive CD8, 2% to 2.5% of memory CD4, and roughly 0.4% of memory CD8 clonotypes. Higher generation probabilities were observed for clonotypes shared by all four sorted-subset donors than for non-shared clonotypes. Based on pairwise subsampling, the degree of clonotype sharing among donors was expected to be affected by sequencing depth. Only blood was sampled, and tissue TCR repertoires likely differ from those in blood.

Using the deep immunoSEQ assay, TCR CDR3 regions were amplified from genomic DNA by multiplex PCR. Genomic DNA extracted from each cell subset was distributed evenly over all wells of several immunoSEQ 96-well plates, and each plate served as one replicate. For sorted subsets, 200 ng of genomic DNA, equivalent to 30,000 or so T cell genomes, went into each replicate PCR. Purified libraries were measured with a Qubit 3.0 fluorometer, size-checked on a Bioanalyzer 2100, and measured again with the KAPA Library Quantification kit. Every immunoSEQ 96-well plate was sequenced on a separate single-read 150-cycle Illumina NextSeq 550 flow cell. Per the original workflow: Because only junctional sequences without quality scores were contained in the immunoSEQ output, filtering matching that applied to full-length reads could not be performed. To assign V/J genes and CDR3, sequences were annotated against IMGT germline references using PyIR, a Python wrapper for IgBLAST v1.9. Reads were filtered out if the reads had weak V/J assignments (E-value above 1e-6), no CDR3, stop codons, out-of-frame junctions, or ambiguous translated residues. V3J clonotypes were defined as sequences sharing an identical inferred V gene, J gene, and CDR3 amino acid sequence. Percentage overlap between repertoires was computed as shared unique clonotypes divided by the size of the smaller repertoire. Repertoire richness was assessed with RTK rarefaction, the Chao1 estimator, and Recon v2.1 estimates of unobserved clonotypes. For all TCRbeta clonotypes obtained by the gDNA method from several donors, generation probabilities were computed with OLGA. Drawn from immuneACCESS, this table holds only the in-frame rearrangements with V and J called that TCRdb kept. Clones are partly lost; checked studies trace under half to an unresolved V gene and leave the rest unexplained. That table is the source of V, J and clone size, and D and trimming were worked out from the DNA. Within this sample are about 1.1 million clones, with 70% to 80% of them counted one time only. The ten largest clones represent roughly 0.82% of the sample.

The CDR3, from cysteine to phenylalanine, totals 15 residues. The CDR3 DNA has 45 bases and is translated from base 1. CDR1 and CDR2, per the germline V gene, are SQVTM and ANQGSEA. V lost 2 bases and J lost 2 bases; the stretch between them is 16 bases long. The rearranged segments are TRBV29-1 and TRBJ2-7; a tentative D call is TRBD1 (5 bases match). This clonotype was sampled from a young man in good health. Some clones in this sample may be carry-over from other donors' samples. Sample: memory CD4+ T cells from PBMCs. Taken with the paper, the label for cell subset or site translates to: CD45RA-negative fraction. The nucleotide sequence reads TGCAGCGTTGAATGGTCGGACACTCCAACCTACGAGCAGTACTTC. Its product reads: CSVEWSDTPTYEQYF.